The 13 T cell receptor beta chains given below trace back to one sample, sequenced in a study of cytomegalovirus exposure and HLA in healthy donors (dated 2017 in TCRdb). The library was generated by the immunoSEQ multiplex PCR assay. Here the immuneACCESS table is served through TCRdb, limited to in-frame sequences with V and J called. Missing clones are a known gap in these copies; in checked studies unresolved V genes cover under half, and the rest lacks a known reason. The sample records about 260,000 clones, 90% of which are singletons. Together, the top ten hold around 3.1% of the sample. Sequencing input: PBMCs. The origin of the receptors is a woman aged 25-40 years in good health and CMV-seronegative.

The chain employs TRBV4-3 and TRBJ2-1; D gene ambiguous. Trimming shortened V by 4 bases and J by 2 bases, and 24 bases separated the two germline ends. CDR1 is LGHNA and CDR2 is YSLEER in the germline V gene. The CDR3 is 19 amino acids. The CDR3 nucleotides read TGCGCCAGCAGCCCTAGGGCCACGGAGCCTCCCTCGACCTACAATGAGCAGTTCTTC. It yields the protein CASSPRATEPPSTYNEQFF.

This clone has only a few counts. The chain links TRBV2 to TRBJ1-5; 8 nucleotides agree with TRBD1. Germline V gives CDR1 SNHLY, CDR2 FYNNEI. The CDR3 is 15 residues long. V trimming: 6 bases; J trimming: 5 bases; junction bases outside the gene matches: 9. CDR3 bases: TGTGCCAGCAGAGACCGGGACAGGACCCATCAGCCCCAGCATTTT. This codes for CASRDRDRTHQPQHF. The variable domain in full, with the rest retrieved from reference TRBV2 and TRBJ1-5, is EPEVTQTPSHQVTQMGQEVILRCVPISNHLYFYWYRQILGQKVEFLVSFYNNEISEKSEIFDDQFSVERPDGSNFTLKIRSTKLEDSAMYFCASRDRDRTHQPQHFGDGTRLSIL.

The chain couples TRBV30 to TRBJ2-7; D is uncertain. V was pared by 3 bases and J by 9 bases, with 12 bases between. Germline lookup yields CDR1 GTSNPN and CDR2 SVGIG (reference sequence). The CDR3 consists of 11 residues. CDR3: CAWRIGVWQYF. Here the CDR3 DNA reads TGTGCCTGGAGGATAGGAGTCTGGCAGTACTTC.

The chain uses TRBV7-2 and TRBJ2-3; D call uncertain. CDR1 is SGHTA, CDR2 FQGNSA, per germline. The CDR3 sequence is 12 residues long. The V gene lost 5 bases and the J gene lost 2 bases, with 5 bases spanning the gap. CDR3 DNA sequence: TGTGCCAGCAGCCCGAACACAGATACGCAGTATTTT. This sequence encodes CASSPNTDTQYF.

The DNA for the CDR3 is TGCGCCAGCAGCCTCGTAGAGAGGGGCGTCTACGAGCAGTACTTC. It encodes CASSLVERGVYEQYF. This chain uses TRBV5-1 with TRBJ2-7, with D perhaps matching TRBD1 or TRBD2 (5 bases each). V was clipped by 4 bases and J by 3 bases, with 17 bases between them. The CDR3 is 15 residues long. Germline V gives CDR1 SGHRS, CDR2 YFSETQ.

The chain couples TRBV13 to TRBJ2-5; 8 bases map to TRBD2. Germline V gene lookup returns CDR1 PRHDT and CDR2 FYEKMQ (reference sequence). This CDR3 spans 16 amino acids. Trimming cost V 5 bases and J 5 bases; bases outside gene matches: 13. The CDR3 coding sequence is TGTGCCAGCAGCCCCCCCGGGGGTCCGGGGGGGGAGACCCAGTACTTC. Its protein is CASSPPGGPGGETQYF. Combining the CDR3 with reference TRBV13 and TRBJ2-5 gives the whole variable domain AAGVIQSPRHLIKEKRETATLKCYPIPRHDTVYWYQQGPGQDPQFLISFYEKMQSDKGSIPDRFSAQQFSDYHSELNMSSLELGDSALYFCASSPPGGPGGETQYFGPGTRLLVL.

The CDR3 protein is CATGPLTGELFF. The CDR3 region has the DNA TGTGCCACCGGACCTCTCACCGGGGAGCTGTTTTTT. The V gene is TRBV28, the J gene TRBJ2-2; no firm D call. The germline V gene has CDR1 MDHEN and CDR2 SYDVKM. There are 12 residues in the CDR3. V was trimmed by 10 bases and J by 4 bases, leaving 10 bases between them.

This clone came up once. J is TRBJ1-2 and V is TRBV2, with TRBD1 as a possible D gene (5 bases). V shed 4 bases and J shed 2 bases, with 8 bases lying between them. This CDR3 comprises 13 residues. Looked up from germline, CDR1 is SNHLY and CDR2 is FYNNEI. Here the CDR3 DNA reads TGTGCCAGCAGTGCTGGACAAAACTATGGCTACACCTTC. This encodes CASSAGQNYGYTF.

The chain links TRBV4-3 to TRBJ2-2; 7 positions agree with TRBD2. The J segment lost 0 bases and the V segment lost 4 bases, leaving 8 bases of the junction unmatched. Germline CDR1 and CDR2: LGHNA and YSLEER. This CDR3 has 17 residues. The CDR3: CASSPDRLAANTGELFF. In DNA form, the CDR3 reads TGCGCCAGCAGCCCTGACCGCCTAGCGGCGAACACCGGGGAGCTGTTTTTT.

CDR3: CASSQWPIAGETQYF. The DNA for the CDR3 is TGCGCCAGCAGCCAATGGCCCATAGCGGGTGAGACCCAGTACTTC. The gene calls are TRBV4-1 and TRBJ2-5; 7 nucleotides align to TRBD2. The CDR3 has 15 residues. The germline V gene encodes CDR1 MGHRA and CDR2 YSYEKL. V trimming: 2 bases; J trimming: 5 bases; junction bases outside the gene matches: 8.

This clone was recorded only once. The CDR3 DNA sequence: TGCGCCAGCAGGCGGACAGGGGGGTTAAATGAAAAACTGTTTTTT. It is translated as CASRRTGGLNEKLFF. The chain combines TRBV5-1 with TRBJ1-4; 10 positions agree with TRBD1. Germline V gene data show CDR1 as SGHRS and CDR2 as YFSETQ. The V gene end was trimmed by 5 bases and the J gene end by 5 bases; junction bases not matched to a gene: 6. The CDR3 loop spans 15 amino acids. Together with reference TRBV5-1 and TRBJ1-4, the CDR3 gives the full variable domain: KAGVTQTPRYLIKTRGQQVTLSCSPISGHRSVSWYQQTPGQGLQFLFEYFSETQRNKGNFPGRFSGRQFSNSRSEMNVSTLELGDSALYLCASRRTGGLNEKLFFGSGTQLSVL.

This chain uses TRBV19 with TRBJ2-7, with 10 bases that match TRBD2. Germline loops: CDR1 LNHDA, CDR2 SQIVND (reference sequence). V shed 5 bases, J shed 1 base, and the junction held 5 bases outside the gene matches. CDR3 size: 15 residues. The CDR3 loop is CASSLKAGGSYEQYF. The CDR3 DNA reads as TGTGCCAGTAGTTTAAAAGCGGGGGGGTCCTACGAGCAGTACTTC. Looking up the rest from reference TRBV19 and TRBJ2-7 gives the full variable domain: DGGITQSPKYLFRKEGQNVTLSCEQNLNHDAMYWYRQDPGQGLRLIYYSQIVNDFQKGDIAEGYSVSREKKESFPLTVTSAQKNPTAFYLCASSLKAGGSYEQYFGPGTRLTVT.

The CDR3 loop reads CSVESRDRAGELFF. In nucleotides, the CDR3 is TGCAGCGTTGAATCGCGAGACCGGGCCGGGGAGCTGTTTTTT. The V call is TRBV29-1, the J call TRBJ2-2, with unresolved D. The CDR3 loop spans 14 amino acids. Germline values: CDR1 SQVTM, CDR2 ANQGSEA. V was pared by 2 bases and J by 6 bases, with 13 bases between.